This TCR beta chain was captured in a study of T-cell reconstitution after alpha-beta-depleted transplantation in children (TCRdb year 2016). Notes on the research overall: T-cell immune reconstitution after TCRalphabeta/CD19-depleted allogeneic hematopoietic cell transplantation in children was quantitatively tracked in the study by means of TCR repertoire profiling.

Results the study describes overall, beyond this receptor: In some patients, high TCRbeta diversity at day 60 was attributed to recipient T cells and intrathymic progenitors that had survived conditioning. The apparently early recovery of alphabetaT-cell counts about two months after transplant reportedly depended on only several hundred rapidly expanded clones that came from non-depleted graft cells. Over the following months the frequencies of hyperexpanded clones went down, and after one year T-cell counts and TCRbeta diversity were mostly credited to newly produced T cells.

The treatment or condition label here, explained by the study, means: allogeneic hematopoietic cell transplantation with graft depleted of TCRalphabeta T cells and CD19 B cells. TCRalphabeta/CD19-depleted allogeneic hematopoietic cell grafts were given to the transplant recipients, all of whom were children. The library was made by PCR. Sequencing took place on an Illumina HiSeq 2500. TCR library preparation used molecular barcoding, with unique molecular identifiers applied to normalize quantification of the TCRbeta repertoire. In-frame beta chains were kept once TCRdb had trimmed the public reads at Q25 with fastp and called clones with MiXCR. Records with the same CDR3 protein are collapsed into one entry carrying the most frequent genes and DNA. Across this sample there are some 100,000 distinct CDR3 sequences, with around a quarter seen only once. The ten top clones hold about 22% of the sample.

On this clonotype itself: Its binding antigen is unknown. Base-call qualities are not available, and no considerably larger clone is one nucleotide away.

The CDR3 goes from the cysteine to the phenylalanine over 15 residues. CDR3 DNA only is kept here, 45 bases in frame from base 1. The germline ends are 18 bases apart after V is trimmed by 5 bases and J by 5 bases. The germline V gene encodes CDR1 KGHSH and CDR2 LQKENI. This TCR derives from a boy aged 2 to 9 with acute lymphoblastic leukemia, due to receive a stem cell transplant. Sequences were derived from PBMCs, sampled before TCRalphabeta/CD19-depleted stem cell transplant. This receptor chain uses TRBV18 and TRBJ1-1, with the D gene call left open. In nucleotide form, the sequence is TGTGCCAGCTCATTGACGCGGCTCTCGGGTACTGAAGCTTTCTTT. Its amino acids are CASSLTRLSGTEAFF.